What follows are 27 T cell receptor beta chains derived from one specimen sequenced in a study of cytomegalovirus exposure and HLA in healthy donors (dated by TCRdb to about 2017). Libraries were built with the immunoSEQ multiplex PCR assay. For the multiplex PCR, a mixture combining 60 forward primers for TCR Vbeta segments and 13 reverse primers for TCR Jbeta segments was used. The table comes from immuneACCESS by way of TCRdb, which keeps in-frame sequences with V and J called. Part of the clones is missing from these tables; in studies checked, under half for an unresolved V gene and the rest for unknown reasons. This sample gives about 140,000 clones in total; 70% to 85% of them show up just once. In total, the top ten clones hold roughly 10% of the sample. Source material: PBMCs. The receptor source for this set is a woman aged 55-70 years in good health and CMV-seropositive.

The chain carries TRBV7-8 and TRBJ1-1; TRBD1 might be the D (6 bases). The CDR3 extends over 16 amino acids. CDR1 is SGHVS, CDR2 FQNEAQ, per germline. Between the trimmed V and J ends, which lost 7 bases and 1 base, there was a span of 19 bases. The CDR3 sequence is CASILTQGLTNTEAFF. In nucleotides, the CDR3 is TGTGCCAGCATCCTAACCCAGGGGCTTACGAACACTGAAGCTTTCTTT.

J is TRBJ2-1 and V is TRBV28, with D possibly being TRBD2 (7 bases). Looked up from germline, CDR1 is MDHEN and CDR2 is SYDVKM. Trimming shortened V by 7 bases and J by 4 bases, and 14 bases separated the two germline ends. The CDR3 has 14 residues. Written as DNA, the CDR3 is TGTGCCAGCATTAGGGGGGACTATTACAATGAGCAGTTCTTC. This gives the protein CASIRGDYYNEQFF.

CDR3 in DNA: TGTGCCAGCAGTTTAGGGGGGAGCTATGGCTACACCTTC. This translates into CASSLGGSYGYTF. The J gene is TRBJ1-2, the V gene TRBV28, with TRBD1 as a possible D gene (5 bases). The CDR3 consists of 13 residues. Germline values: CDR1 MDHEN, CDR2 SYDVKM. Between the trimmed V and J ends, which lost 2 bases and 4 bases, there was a span of 8 bases.

The V gene is TRBV7-9, the J gene TRBJ2-3; 9 nucleotides match TRBD1. The germline CDR1 and CDR2 sequences are SEHNR and FQNEAQ (reference sequence). This CDR3 has 15 amino acids. J gave up 4 bases and V 5 bases, and 7 bases lay outside the gene matches. CDR3 sequence reads: CASSPRDRVPDTQYF. The CDR3 DNA follows: TGTGCCAGCAGCCCCCGGGACAGGGTTCCAGATACGCAGTATTTT.

The rearrangement uses TRBV4-1 and TRBJ2-7, with TRBD1 matching over 7 bases. This CDR3 comprises 15 residues. Germline V CDR1 and CDR2: MGHRA, YSYEKL. With V trimmed by 0 bases and J by 9 bases, 11 bases remained unmatched. The CDR3 protein is CASSQEGTAAFGQYF. For the CDR3, the DNA is TGCGCCAGCAGCCAAGAGGGGACAGCGGCTTTTGGGCAGTACTTC.

J is TRBJ1-5 and V is TRBV7-9; TRBD1 matches at 10 bases. Trimming took 4 bases from V and 5 from J; bases not matched to a gene: 11. Germline V gives CDR1 SEHNR, CDR2 FQNEAQ (reference sequence). There are 17 residues in the CDR3. The CDR3 region has the DNA TGTGCCAGCAGCTCGGGACAGGGGACAACGGGTCATCAGCCCCAGCATTTT. Protein: CASSSGQGTTGHQPQHF.

This sequence joins TRBV27 and TRBJ2-2; 7 bases fit TRBD2. The germline V gene has CDR1 MNHEY and CDR2 SMNVEV (reference sequence). Unmatched junction bases numbered 9, after V lost 2 bases and J lost 6 bases. The CDR3 covers 16 residues. CDR3 in DNA: TGTGCCAGCAGTTTACTTGTCGGGCTAGCGGCCGGGGAGCTGTTTTTT. Encoded protein: CASSLLVGLAAGELFF.

As concerns this clone: The same CDR3 is also encoded by other DNA sequences in this sample. This chain joins TRBV7-2 and TRBJ2-7; D gene uncertain. Germline V gene data show CDR1 as SGHTA and CDR2 as FQGNSA. This CDR3 spans 11 amino acids. Trimming shortened V by 4 bases and J by 3 bases, and 4 bases separated the two germline ends. The CDR3 here is CASSSLYEQYF. The CDR3 DNA reads TGTGCCAGCAGCTCTCTCTACGAGCAGTACTTC.

This rearrangement joins TRBV11-3 to TRBJ1-1; D is possibly TRBD1 (5 bases). Trimming removed 1 base from V and 8 bases from J, with 17 bases in between. Per the germline V gene, CDR1 is SGHNT and CDR2 is YENEEA. This CDR3 comprises 15 residues. CDR3 amino acids: CASSLAGREGPEAFF. CDR3 nucleotides: TGTGCCAGCAGCTTAGCTGGCAGGGAAGGGCCCGAAGCTTTCTTT.

The chain combines TRBV7-2 with TRBJ2-5, with D tentatively TRBD2 (5 bases). CDR1 and CDR2 (germline): SGHTA, FQGNSA. This CDR3 has 16 amino acids. V was trimmed by 5 bases and J by 2 bases, leaving 18 bases between them. The CDR3 DNA reads as TGTGCCAGCAGCCTAGTTGGGCTAGCAAGACAAGAGACCCAGTACTTC. It is translated as CASSLVGLARQETQYF.

The rearrangement links TRBV28 to TRBJ2-3; 10 bases fit TRBD2. Germline CDR1 is MDHEN and CDR2 is SYDVKM. Trimming at V came to 4 bases and at J to 2 bases, leaving 3 bases not matched to a gene. The CDR3 contains 15 residues. In DNA form, the CDR3 reads TGTGCCAGCAGTTCGACTAGCGGGCCCACAGATACGCAGTATTTT. Translation: CASSSTSGPTDTQYF.

The chain recombines TRBV28 with TRBJ1-1; the D is unclear. The CDR3 has 13 amino acids. Germline assignment: CDR1 MDHEN and CDR2 SYDVKM. V dropped 6 bases and J dropped 2 bases, with 10 bases sitting between them. The CDR3 bases are TGTGCCAGCAGCGACCTAGTTAACACTGAAGCTTTCTTT. Amino acid sequence: CASSDLVNTEAFF.

This chain uses TRBV9 with TRBJ2-1; 7 bases align to TRBD1. Trimming at V came to 3 bases and at J to 6 bases, leaving 6 bases not matched to a gene. The CDR3 runs 14 residues. Germline assignment: CDR1 SGDLS and CDR2 YYNGEE. This CDR3 reads CASSAQGPSNEQFF. CDR3 DNA sequence: TGTGCCAGCAGCGCACAGGGGCCAAGCAATGAGCAGTTCTTC.

This chain connects TRBV5-1 to TRBJ2-3, with 13 bases that match TRBD2. The CDR3 has 16 amino acids. The V and J ends lost 5 bases and 8 bases, in that order; junction bases with no gene match: 11. Germline V CDR1 and CDR2: SGHRS, YFSETQ. The CDR3 nucleotides are TGCGCCAGCAGTATCGGGACTAGCGGGGAGGTCGGTACGCAGTATTTT. Its protein is CASSIGTSGEVGTQYF.

This chain uses TRBV5-4 with TRBJ1-4; D unresolved. Trimming took 1 base from V and 8 from J, leaving 12 bases between them. Germline V gene data show CDR1 as SGHNT and CDR2 as YYREEE (reference sequence). The CDR3 sequence is 14 residues long. CDR3 loop: CASSLQPGREKLFF. The CDR3 nucleotides read TGTGCCAGCAGCTTGCAGCCAGGTCGGGAAAAACTGTTTTTT.

The chain uses TRBV28 and TRBJ1-6; 7 positions match TRBD1. The CDR3 loop spans 15 amino acids. Germline CDR1 is MDHEN and CDR2 is SYDVKM. The junction had 6 bases not matched to a gene; V was cut back by 3 bases and J by 7 bases. CDR3 DNA sequence: TGTGCCAGCAGTTTGGCCGGGACAGTAAATTCACCCCTCCACTTT. This sequence encodes CASSLAGTVNSPLHF.

Turning to this clone: A junction boundary mismatches the germline segment, possibly from a read error. This sequence joins TRBV6-4 and TRBJ2-1; D perhaps matches TRBD1 (6 bases). Germline V gene sequence: CDR1 MRHNA, CDR2 SNTAGT. The CDR3 spans 15 residues. The chain's CDR3 is CASSHSPGVRDEQFF. CDR3 nucleotide sequence: TGTGCCAGCAGTCACTCCCCAGGGGTTAGGGATGAGCAGTTCTTC.

V gene TRBV30 combines with J gene TRBJ2-7; D is uncertain. Trimming removed 2 bases from V and 0 bases from J, with 11 bases in between. This CDR3 comprises 14 residues. From germline, CDR1 is GTSNPN and CDR2 SVGIG (reference sequence). The CDR3 bases are TGTGCCTGGAGTCTTGGCGGAACCTCCTACGAGCAGTACTTC. Amino acid sequence: CAWSLGGTSYEQYF.

The genes are TRBV27 and TRBJ2-3; TRBD2 matches at 9 bases. The CDR3 consists of 18 residues. Unmatched junction bases numbered 14, after V lost 7 bases and J lost 0 bases. Germline lookup yields CDR1 MNHEY and CDR2 SMNVEV (reference sequence). DNA for the CDR3: TGTGCCAGCAAGGAGCTAGCGGGGCTGAAATCTAGCACAGATACGCAGTATTTT. Translated, it gives CASKELAGLKSSTDTQYF.

The rearrangement joins TRBV6-1 to TRBJ2-7, with a tentative D call TRBD1 (5 bases). The CDR3 contains 16 residues. Per the germline V gene, CDR1 is MNHNS and CDR2 is SASEGT. The ends were cut back, 2 bases at V and 5 bases at J, with 19 bases in the middle. In DNA, the CDR3 is TGTGCCAGCAGTGAACAGGGCCTCCTTGAGGATAACGAGCAGTACTTC. Translated, it gives CASSEQGLLEDNEQYF.

V usage is TRBV11-1 and J usage is TRBJ2-3; 10 nucleotides match TRBD2. The CDR3 consists of 18 residues. V lost 3 bases to trimming and J lost 1 base; unmatched junction nucleotides: 10. CDR1 and CDR2 from the germline V gene are SGHAT and FQDESV (reference sequence). DNA of the CDR3: TGTGCCAGCAGCTTTGTCCGCCGGGGGACTAGCGGCACAGATACGCAGTATTTT. Translation gives CASSFVRRGTSGTDTQYF.

The rearrangement links TRBV28 to TRBJ2-3, with TRBD2 identical over 7 bases. This CDR3 has 16 residues. Losses at the gene ends were 5 bases for V and 0 bases for J; bases not matched to a gene: 8. Germline V gene lookup returns CDR1 MDHEN and CDR2 SYDVKM. CDR3 in DNA: TGTGCCAGCAGTAAAACCGGGACTACTAGCACAGATACGCAGTATTTT. Its protein is CASSKTGTTSTDTQYF.

V is TRBV19 and J is TRBJ2-2; maybe TRBD2 (6 bases). Trimming cost V 8 bases and J 6 bases, with 22 bases left between them. The CDR3 contains 16 residues. Germline-derived CDR1 and CDR2 are LNHDA and SQIVND (reference sequence). CDR3 sequence reads: CASGVRGSGRAGELFF. DNA of the CDR3: TGTGCCAGTGGGGTCCGGGGGAGCGGGCGGGCCGGGGAGCTGTTTTTT.

V and J are TRBV10-1 and TRBJ2-7; perhaps TRBD2 as D (5 bases). The CDR3 contains 17 residues. V gave up 10 bases and J gave up 3 bases, with 28 bases separating them. Germline V gives CDR1 WNHNN, CDR2 SYGVQD (reference sequence). The chain's CDR3 is CAIPITLSGATLYEQYF. The DNA of the CDR3 is TGCGCCATCCCAATAACACTGAGCGGAGCGACCCTCTACGAGCAGTACTTC.

This clone is a singleton in its sample. The chain joins TRBV5-6 to TRBJ1-5; no clear D. The germline V and J ends were trimmed by 4 bases and 2 bases, with 16 bases remaining between them. Germline V gene sequence: CDR1 SGHDT, CDR2 YYEEEE. The CDR3 spans 16 residues. In nucleotides, the CDR3 is TGTGCCAGCAGCAAGGATTCGGGTCTTGGCAATCAGCCCCAGCATTTT. Translated, it gives CASSKDSGLGNQPQHF.

With regard to this clone: It differs at one base from a far larger clone, so likely a read error. The CDR3 reads CASSHGQGSQETQYF. CDR3 DNA: TGTGCTAGCAGCCACGGTCAGGGCTCCCAAGAGACCCAGTACTTC. The chain employs TRBV7-7 and TRBJ2-5; D might be TRBD1 (5 bases). This CDR3 is built from 15 residues. Per germline, CDR1 SSHAT and CDR2 FNYEAQ (reference sequence).

This chain connects TRBV5-4 to TRBJ1-1, with a possible D match to TRBD1 (6 bases). This CDR3 region has 15 residues. The V end was cut by 4 bases, the J end by 1 base, with 14 bases between. Germline V gives CDR1 SGHNT, CDR2 YYREEE (reference sequence). The CDR3 coding sequence is TGTGCCAGCAGCCCGGATGGGGGGGCGAACACTGAAGCTTTCTTT. Amino acid sequence: CASSPDGGANTEAFF.